This TCR beta chain emerged from a study of T cell clones after liver transplantation. Clones were read by immunoSEQ multiplex PCR, and TCRdb kept only the in-frame ones, dropping some. Here the sample spans fewer than 20,000 clones, around 89% being singletons. V lost 5 bases, J lost 3 bases, and 17 bases lay in between. The CDR3 consists of 15 residues. Germline assignment: CDR1 LNHDA and CDR2 SQIVND (reference sequence). The receptor comes from a human patient who received a liver transplant. Some T cells may have come from the graft donor. This chain joins TRBV19 and TRBJ2-7, with D perhaps matching TRBD1 (6 bases). The input for sequencing was CD8+ T cells from blood, taken 45 to 46 months after liver transplant. In DNA form, the CDR3 reads TGTGCCAGTAGTTTCACCCCCGGGACACTCTACGAGCAGTACTTC. This translates into CASSFTPGTLYEQYF. Together with reference TRBV19 and TRBJ2-7, the CDR3 gives the full variable domain: DGGITQSPKYLFRKEGQNVTLSCEQNLNHDAMYWYRQDPGQGLRLIYYSQIVNDFQKGDIAEGYSVSREKKESFPLTVTSAQKNPTAFYLCASSFTPGTLYEQYFGPGTRLTVT.